These T cell receptor beta chains were read from a single sample in a study of cytomegalovirus exposure and HLA in healthy donors. Generated by immunoSEQ multiplex PCR, the TCRdb table keeps only in-frame clones and is missing some. The sample holds tens of thousands of clones, around 77% seen once. The specimen sequenced was PBMCs. These receptors were collected from a middle-aged man in good health and CMV-seronegative. The CDR3 runs from the conserved cysteine through the conserved F or W. D genes are given only for firm matches. The listing skips clone size in some rows; elsewhere it reads once, few, many or a size class.

d_gene: NA; v_gene: TRBV10-3; abundance: few; j_gene: TRBJ2-7; CDR3aa: CATLGGYEQYF; CDR3nt: TGTGCCACCCTTGGCGGGTACGAGCAGTACTTC
d_gene: NA; v_gene: TRBV5-8; abundance: NA; j_gene: TRBJ2-3; CDR3aa: CASSYGLVTDTQYF; CDR3nt: TGTGCCAGCAGCTATGGACTCGTCACAGATACGCAGTATTTT
d_gene: NA; v_gene: TRBV19; abundance: NA; j_gene: TRBJ1-1; CDR3aa: CASSTTENTEAFF; CDR3nt: TGTGCCAGTAGTACGACAGAGAACACTGAAGCTTTCTTT
d_gene: NA; v_gene: TRBV18; abundance: NA; j_gene: TRBJ2-2; CDR3aa: CASSPPGQRNTGELFF; CDR3nt: TGTGCCAGCTCACCACCGGGGCAGAGAAACACCGGGGAGCTGTTTTTT
d_gene: TRBD1; v_gene: TRBV19; abundance: NA; j_gene: TRBJ1-1; CDR3aa: CASSVDRVHPEAFF; CDR3nt: TGTGCCAGTAGTGTCGACAGGGTTCACCCTGAAGCTTTCTTT
d_gene: TRBD2; v_gene: TRBV6-5; abundance: NA; j_gene: TRBJ2-3; CDR3aa: CASSYPGLAGISTQYF; CDR3nt: TGTGCCAGCAGTTACCCGGGACTAGCGGGTATTAGTACGCAGTATTTT
d_gene: NA; v_gene: TRBV30; abundance: few; j_gene: TRBJ1-6; CDR3aa: CAWSERQGSTPLHF; CDR3nt: TGTGCCTGGAGTGAACGGCAGGGTAGTACACCCCTCCACTTT
d_gene: NA; v_gene: TRBV5-1; abundance: NA; j_gene: TRBJ2-1; CDR3aa: CASSGQGTVNEQFF; CDR3nt: TGCGCCAGCAGCGGCCAGGGTACGGTCAATGAGCAGTTCTTC
d_gene: TRBD1; v_gene: TRBV6-1; abundance: NA; j_gene: TRBJ1-5; CDR3aa: CASMWGQSGQPQHF; CDR3nt: TGTGCCAGCATGTGGGGACAGTCCGGGCAGCCCCAGCATTTT
d_gene: NA; v_gene: TRBV6-5; abundance: NA; j_gene: TRBJ1-4; CDR3aa: CASSRDYSNEKLFF; CDR3nt: TGTGCCAGCAGTCGGGACTACTCGAACGAAAAACTGTTTTTT
d_gene: TRBD1; v_gene: TRBV7-8; abundance: NA; j_gene: TRBJ1-1; CDR3aa: CASSLALTGEAFF; CDR3nt: TGTGCCAGCAGCTTAGCCCTGACAGGGGAAGCTTTCTTT
d_gene: TRBD2; v_gene: TRBV5-1; abundance: NA; j_gene: TRBJ2-1; CDR3aa: CASSTSGSSYNEQFF; CDR3nt: TGCGCCAGCAGCACTAGCGGGAGTTCCTACAATGAGCAGTTCTTC
d_gene: TRBD1; v_gene: TRBV5-5; abundance: NA; j_gene: TRBJ1-5; CDR3aa: CASSETGVSQPQHF; CDR3nt: TGTGCCAGCAGCGAAACAGGGGTAAGTCAGCCCCAGCATTTT